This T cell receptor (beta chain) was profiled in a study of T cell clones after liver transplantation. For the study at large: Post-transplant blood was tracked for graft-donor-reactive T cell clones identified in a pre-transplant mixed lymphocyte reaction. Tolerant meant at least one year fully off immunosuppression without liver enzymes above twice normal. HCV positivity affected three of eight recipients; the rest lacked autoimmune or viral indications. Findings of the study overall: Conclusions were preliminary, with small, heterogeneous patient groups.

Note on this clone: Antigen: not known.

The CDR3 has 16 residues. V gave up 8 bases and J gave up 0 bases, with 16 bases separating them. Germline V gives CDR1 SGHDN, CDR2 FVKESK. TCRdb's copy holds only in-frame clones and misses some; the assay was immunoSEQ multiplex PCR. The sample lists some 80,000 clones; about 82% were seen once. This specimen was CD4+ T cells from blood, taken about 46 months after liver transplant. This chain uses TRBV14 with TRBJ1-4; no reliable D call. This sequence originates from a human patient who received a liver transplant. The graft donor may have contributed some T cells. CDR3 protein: CASSRMAGATNEKLFF. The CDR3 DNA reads TGTGCCAGCTCCAGAATGGCGGGTGCAACTAATGAAAAACTGTTTTTT.